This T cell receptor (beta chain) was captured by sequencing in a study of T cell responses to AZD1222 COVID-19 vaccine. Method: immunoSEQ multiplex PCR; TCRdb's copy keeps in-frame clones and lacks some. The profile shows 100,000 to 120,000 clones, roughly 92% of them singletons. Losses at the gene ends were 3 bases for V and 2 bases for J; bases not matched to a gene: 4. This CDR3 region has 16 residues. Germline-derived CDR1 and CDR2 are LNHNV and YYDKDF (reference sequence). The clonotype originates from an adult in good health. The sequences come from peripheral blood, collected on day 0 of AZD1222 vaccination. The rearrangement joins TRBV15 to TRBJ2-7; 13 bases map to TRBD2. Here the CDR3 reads CATSRTGLAGAYEQYF. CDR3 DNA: TGTGCCACCAGCAGGACAGGACTAGCGGGGGCCTACGAGCAGTACTTC.